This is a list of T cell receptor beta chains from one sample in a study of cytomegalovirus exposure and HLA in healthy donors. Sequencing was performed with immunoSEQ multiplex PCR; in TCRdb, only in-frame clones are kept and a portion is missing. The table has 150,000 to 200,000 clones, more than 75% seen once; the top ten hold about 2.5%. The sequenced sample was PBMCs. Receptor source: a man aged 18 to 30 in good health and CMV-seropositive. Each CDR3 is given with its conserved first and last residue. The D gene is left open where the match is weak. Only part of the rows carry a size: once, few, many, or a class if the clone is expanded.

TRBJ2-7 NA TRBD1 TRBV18 CASSPGQVYEQYF TGTGCCAGCTCACCAGGACAGGTCTACGAGCAGTACTTC
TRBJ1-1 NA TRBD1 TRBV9 CASSVDRESEAFF TGTGCCAGCAGCGTCGACAGGGAGTCTGAAGCTTTCTTT
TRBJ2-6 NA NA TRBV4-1 CASSQVAVTGANVLTF TGCGCCAGCAGCCAAGTTGCAGTAACTGGGGCCAACGTCCTGACTTTC
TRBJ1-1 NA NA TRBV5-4 CASSARRDVEAFF TGTGCCAGCAGCGCCCGGAGGGATGTTGAAGCTTTCTTT
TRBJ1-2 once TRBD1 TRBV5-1 CASSTKTGGVFGYTF TGCGCCAGCAGCACAAAGACAGGGGGCGTTTTTGGCTACACCTTC
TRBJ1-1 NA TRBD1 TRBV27 CASSFFDRDEAFF TGTGCCAGCAGTTTTTTTGACAGGGACGAAGCTTTCTTT
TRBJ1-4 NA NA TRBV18 CASSPNSRVRKEEKLFF TGTGCCAGCTCACCAAACTCCAGGGTGAGGAAGGAGGAAAAACTGTTTTTT
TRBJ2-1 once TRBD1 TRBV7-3 CASSSGTGGTGDEQFF TGTGCCAGCAGCTCGGGGACAGGGGGAACAGGGGATGAGCAGTTCTTC
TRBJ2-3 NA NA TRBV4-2 CASSLGRTDTQYF TGTGCCAGCAGCCTCGGTCGAACCGATACGCAGTATTTT
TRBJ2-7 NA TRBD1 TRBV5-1 CASSPKGQGAGEQYF TGCGCCAGCAGCCCCAAGGGACAGGGGGCTGGTGAGCAGTACTTC
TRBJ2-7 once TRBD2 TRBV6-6 CASSGLSGTAYEQYF TGTGCCAGCAGTGGGCTCAGCGGGACCGCCTACGAGCAGTACTTC
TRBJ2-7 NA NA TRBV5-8 CASSLGAGQRYEQYF TGTGCCAGCAGCTTGGGGGCGGGCCAGCGCTACGAGCAGTACTTC
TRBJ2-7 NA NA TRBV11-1 CASSFSDEQYF TGTGCCAGCAGCTTCTCTGACGAGCAGTACTTC
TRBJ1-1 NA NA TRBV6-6 CASSYAVNTEAFF TGTGCCAGCAGTTACGCAGTGAACACTGAAGCTTTCTTT
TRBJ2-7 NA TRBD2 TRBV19 CASSPGLSVYEQYF TGTGCCAGTAGTCCGGGACTAAGCGTCTACGAGCAGTACTTC
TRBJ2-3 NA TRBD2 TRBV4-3 CASSPGGYVTDTQYF TGCGCCAGCAGCCCGGGGGGGTATGTTACAGATACGCAGTATTTT